This TCR beta chain stems from a study of blood T cells in healthy people across ages. Study conclusions and caveats: With donor CMV status unknown, expanded clonotype changes were possibly confounded.

Researchers report isolating at least 6 million PBMCs per sample. The CDR3 is made up of 15 amino acids. Trimming cost V 5 bases and J 4 bases, with 17 bases left between them. CDR1 and CDR2 from the germline V gene are SGHVS and FNYEAQ. About this clonotype: Antigen: not known.

Alongside a J-beta primer mix, a sample-barcoded 5' primer served in a second PCR lasting 7 to 11 cycles. Each cDNA molecule was tagged by a template-switch adaptor with 12 random nucleotides. Paired-end reads containing CDR3 totaled no fewer than 2.5 million for each sample. One entry per CDR3 protein, called by TCRdb with MiXCR from the 5' RACE reads. The sample records fewer than 1,000,000 distinct CDR3 sequences, around two fifths being singletons. The chain couples TRBV7-6 to TRBJ2-5; no clear D gene. The TCR was taken from a man between 60 and 70 years old in good health. The sample taken for sequencing was blood. The CDR3 sequence is CASSRAGVTRETQYF. Here the CDR3 DNA reads TGTGCCAGCAGCCGAGCCGGAGTGACCAGAGAGACCCAGTACTTC. The variable domain in full, completed from reference TRBV7-6 and TRBJ2-5, reads GAGVSQSPRYKVTKRGQDVALRCDPISGHVSLYWYRQALGQGPEFLTYFNYEAQQDKSGLPNDRFSAERPEGSISTLTIQRTEQRDSAMYRCASSRAGVTRETQYFGPGTRLLVL.